These 27 T cell receptor beta chains were all obtained from the same sample, sequenced in a study of blood T cells in healthy people across ages. Through a sample-barcoded 5' primer and a J-beta primer mix, a second PCR was run for roughly 6 to 11 cycles. TCRdb ran MiXCR on the 5' RACE reads and lists one entry per CDR3 protein. The sample holds around 1,000,000 distinct CDR3 sequences, under 30% seen once. These same data were also listed under a study on T cells of mothers and their children.

The sequencing input was blood. Receptors originate from a girl aged 2-9 years in good health.

The gene calls are TRBV4-2 and TRBJ2-3; TRBD2 matches 10 bases. Germline CDR1 is LGHNA and CDR2 is YNFKEQ. The CDR3 spans 16 residues. V shed 0 bases and J 2 bases; nucleotides not matched to a gene: 2. The CDR3 loop is CASSQELAGLTDTQYF. The CDR3, as DNA: TGTGCCAGCAGCCAAGAACTAGCGGGGCTCACAGATACGCAGTATTTT.

This clonotype has more than one count but fewer than ten. CDR3 loop: CASSFDRGSYNEQFF. Written as DNA, the CDR3 is TGTGCCAGCAGCTTCGACAGGGGCTCCTACAATGAGCAGTTCTTC. The V and J genes are TRBV12-3 or TRBV12-4 and TRBJ2-1; the match to TRBD1 covers 8 bases. The V gene end was trimmed by 6 bases and the J gene end by 0 bases; junction bases not matched to a gene: 4. The CDR3 length is 15 residues.

The chain couples TRBV12-3 or TRBV12-4 to TRBJ2-5; 9 bases agree with TRBD2. V was pared by 7 bases and J by 5 bases, with 8 bases of the junction left unmatched. The CDR3 covers 14 residues. CDR3 in DNA: TGTGCCAGCATCCCCGCGGGGGGGCGGGAGACCCAGTACTTC. It is translated as CASIPAGGRETQYF.

The rearrangement links TRBV29-1 to TRBJ1-2; D might be TRBD1 (5 bases). The CDR3 has 11 amino acids. Germline CDR1 and CDR2: SQVTM and ANQGSEA. The CDR3 nucleotides read TGCGGGGGGGGGAAGAACTATGGCTACACCTTC. It specifies CGGGKNYGYTF.

This sequence joins TRBV11-2 and TRBJ2-3; TRBD2 agrees at 14 bases. CDR1 and CDR2 (germline): SGHAT, FQNNGV. J was trimmed by 2 bases and V by 5 bases; bases with no gene match: 12. The CDR3 runs to 19 residues. CDR3 in amino acids: CASSTKPGLAGEYTDTQYF. CDR3 bases: TGTGCCAGCAGCACAAAGCCGGGACTAGCGGGGGAATACACAGATACGCAGTATTTT.

The genes are TRBV4-3 and TRBJ1-4; TRBD1 agrees at 9 bases. Germline V gene data show CDR1 as LGHNA and CDR2 as YSLEER. The junction had 9 bases not matched to a gene; V was cut back by 3 bases and J by 13 bases. The CDR3 length is 14 residues. CDR3 DNA sequence: TGCGCCAGCAGCCAGGACAGGGGACCCGGTCGACTGTTTTTT. This gives the protein CASSQDRGPGRLFF.

This chain connects TRBV7-2 to TRBJ1-2; D ambiguous. Trimming left V 2 bases short and J 8 bases short, with 12 bases between. CDR1 is SGHTA and CDR2 is FQGNSA in the germline V gene. The CDR3 sequence is 13 residues long. For the CDR3, the DNA is TGTGCCAGCAGCTTAACTCGAGATAGCGGCTACACCTTC. As protein: CASSLTRDSGYTF. The variable domain in full, completed from reference TRBV7-2 and TRBJ1-2, reads GAGVSQSPSNKVTEKGKDVELRCDPISGHTALYWYRQSLGQGLEFLIYFQGNSAPDKSGLPSDRFSAERTGGSVSTLTIQRTQQEDSAVYLCASSLTRDSGYTFGSGTRLTVV.

The CDR3 loop is CASSWGQHLGGQPQHF. The CDR3 nucleotides read TGTGCCAGCAGTTGGGGACAACACTTAGGGGGTCAGCCCCAGCATTTT. The genes are TRBV7-2 and TRBJ1-5; D possibly corresponds to TRBD1 (6 bases). CDR3 length: 16 amino acids. The V end was cut by 6 bases, the J end by 6 bases, with 21 bases between. The V gene's germline CDR1 is SGHTA and CDR2 FQGNSA.

This clonotype was seen only a few times. CDR3 in DNA: TGCAGTGCCGCATGGGGACGTTCCTACGAGCAGTACTTC. Translating gives CSAAWGRSYEQYF. The rearrangement joins TRBV20-1 to TRBJ2-7; D possibly matches TRBD1 or TRBD2 (5 bases each). V lost 6 bases, J lost 1 base, and 13 bases lay in between. The CDR3 is made up of 13 amino acids. CDR1 and CDR2 (germline): DFQATT, SNEGSKA (reference sequence).

This chain uses TRBV29-1 with TRBJ2-3; TRBD2 is a possible D gene (6 bases). CDR1 and CDR2 (germline): SQVTM, ANQGSEA. V lost 0 bases and J lost 3, with 13 bases in between. The CDR3 runs to 15 residues. CDR3 region: CSVEESGGETDTQYF. DNA of the CDR3: TGCAGCGTTGAAGAATCAGGAGGGGAGACAGATACGCAGTATTTT.

Only a few counts were recorded for this clonotype. V usage is TRBV7-8 and J usage is TRBJ2-5; 11 nucleotides line up with TRBD2. The DNA end is more similar to TRBJ2-1, so the J call may be wrong. CDR3 length: 15 residues. Germline V gene lookup returns CDR1 SGHVS and CDR2 FQNEAQ. CDR3 nucleotides: TGTGCCAGCAGCCCTGGGACTAGCGGTGGATATAAGCAGTTCTTC. Translating it yields CASSPGTSGGYKQFF.

The rearrangement links TRBV12-3 or TRBV12-4 to TRBJ2-1; D is possibly TRBD2 (5 bases). The CDR3 extends over 15 amino acids. Trimming stripped 3 bases from V and 0 bases from J, with 9 bases between. In DNA, the CDR3 is TGTGCCAGCAGTTTCTCACGGGACTCCTACAATGAGCAGTTCTTC. Translation: CASSFSRDSYNEQFF.

V gene TRBV12-3 or TRBV12-4 combines with J gene TRBJ2-3, with TRBD2 as a possible D gene (5 bases). This CDR3 region has 17 residues. The V end was cut by 4 bases, the J end by 0 bases, with 17 bases between. CDR3 in DNA: TGTGCCAGCAGTTCCCTCCACGGAGCGGCTAGCACAGATACGCAGTATTTT. Translated: CASSSLHGAASTDTQYF.

The V gene is TRBV4-1, the J gene TRBJ2-3; the D call may be TRBD1 or TRBD2 (5 bases each). V was clipped by 7 bases and J by 4 bases, with 18 bases between them. CDR3 length equals 15 residues. Germline V CDR1 and CDR2: MGHRA, YSYEKL. The CDR3 protein is CASNPGWGMADTQYF. CDR3 coding DNA: TGCGCCAGCAACCCAGGTTGGGGGATGGCAGATACGCAGTATTTT.

This clonotype was counted a few times. The chain joins TRBV18 to TRBJ2-3; D remains unclear. CDR1 KGHSH and CDR2 LQKENI come from the germline V gene. This CDR3 is 11 amino acids long. Trimming took 6 bases from V and 8 from J, leaving 9 bases between them. The CDR3: CASSRAGTQYF. The CDR3, as DNA: TGTGCCAGCTCCCGTGCAGGTACGCAGTATTTT.

This clonotype showed up just a few times. The chain links TRBV6-5 to TRBJ1-3; D not resolved. The CDR3 totals 16 residues. Trimming left V 4 bases short and J 4 bases short, with 17 bases between. Germline V gives CDR1 MNHEY, CDR2 SVGAGI. The CDR3 sequence: CASSSEPFLSGNTIYF. CDR3 nucleotides: TGTGCCAGCAGTTCTGAGCCTTTTCTCTCGGGAAACACCATATATTTT.

The chain recombines TRBV20-1 with TRBJ2-5, with TRBD2 matching 7 bases. CDR1 DFQATT and CDR2 SNEGSKA come from the germline V gene (reference sequence). Trimming at V came to 3 bases and at J to 4 bases, leaving 11 bases not matched to a gene. The CDR3 has 15 amino acids. The CDR3 sequence is CSASRCTSVGETQYF. For the CDR3, the DNA is TGCAGTGCTAGCCGTTGTACTAGCGTGGGAGAGACCCAGTACTTC.

The chain carries TRBV7-2 and TRBJ1-2, with TRBD1 identical over 7 bases. CDR1 SGHTA and CDR2 FQGNSA come from the germline V gene. This CDR3 has 13 residues. Trimming at V came to 6 bases and at J to 5 bases, leaving 6 bases not matched to a gene. CDR3 region: CASSSTGVYGYTF. The CDR3 nucleotides read TGTGCCAGCAGTTCCACAGGGGTGTATGGCTACACCTTC.

This clonotype was detected a few times. The chain is built from TRBV4-3 and TRBJ2-5; D remains unclear. V was trimmed by 1 base and J by 2 bases, leaving 17 bases between them. CDR1 and CDR2 (germline): LGHNA, YSLEER. The CDR3 is made up of 17 amino acids. The CDR3 DNA sequence: TGCGCCAGCAGCCAAGTTTGGGCCCAGGACCGGCAAGAGACCCAGTACTTC. Translation: CASSQVWAQDRQETQYF.

The gene calls are TRBV29-1 and TRBJ2-5; D is possibly TRBD1 or TRBD2 (6 bases each). The CDR3 extends over 14 amino acids. Germline V gene data show CDR1 as SQVTM and CDR2 as ANQGSEA. Trimming pared 6 bases from V and 5 bases from J, leaving 19 bases between. The CDR3 reads CSVSPIGGGETQYF. CDR3 in DNA: TGCAGCGTCTCCCCTATCGGGGGCGGCGAGACCCAGTACTTC.

This chain joins TRBV11-2 and TRBJ1-1, with D unclear. Germline V gene sequence: CDR1 SGHAT, CDR2 FQNNGV. Deletions cut 1 base from V and 1 base from J, with 10 bases between. The CDR3 has 15 residues. The CDR3 is CASSLGAGENTEAFF. CDR3 DNA sequence: TGTGCCAGCAGCTTAGGGGCAGGTGAGAACACTGAAGCTTTCTTT. Supplemented by reference TRBV11-2 and TRBJ1-1, the full variable domain reads EAGVAQSPRYKIIEKRQSVAFWCNPISGHATLYWYQQILGQGPKLLIQFQNNGVVDDSQLPKDRFSAERLKGVDSTLKIQPAKLEDSAVYLCASSLGAGENTEAFFGQGTRLTVV.

A note on this clonotype: Compared with germline, one end of the junction differs, possibly owing to a read error. The V and J genes are TRBV7-9 and TRBJ2-1, with D possibly TRBD2 on 5 matching bases. The CDR3 has 15 amino acids. Germline assignment: CDR1 SEHNR and CDR2 FQNEAQ (reference sequence). The CDR3 region is CASSLGESEPNGQFF. The CDR3 DNA follows: TGTGCCAGCAGCTTAGGGGAGTCGGAACCTAATGGGCAGTTCTTC.

This chain connects TRBV20-1 to TRBJ1-1, with D possibly TRBD1 on 5 matching bases. CDR1 DFQATT and CDR2 SNEGSKA come from the germline V gene (reference sequence). The CDR3 has 13 amino acids. Trimming shortened V by 8 bases and J by 1 base, and 14 bases separated the two germline ends. CDR3 nucleotides: TGCAGTACCACCCGCAGGGAGAACACTGAAGCTTTCTTT. It is translated as CSTTRRENTEAFF.

The V and J genes are TRBV4-3 and TRBJ2-7, with a possible D match to TRBD2 (6 bases). Germline V CDR1 and CDR2: LGHNA, YSLEER. V gave up 0 bases and J gave up 0 bases, with 12 bases separating them. The CDR3 has 16 amino acids. CDR3 amino acids: CASSQDSRDFSYEQYF. The CDR3 DNA is TGCGCCAGCAGCCAAGACTCCCGGGACTTCTCCTACGAGCAGTACTTC.

The chain uses TRBV5-1 and TRBJ2-1; D is unresolved. CDR1 is SGHRS, CDR2 YFSETQ, per germline. With 2 bases removed from V and 0 bases from J, the gap between germline ends came to 9 bases. CDR3 size: 15 residues. In DNA form, the CDR3 reads TGCGCCAGCAGCTTTATGCCGGGCTCCTACAATGAGCAGTTCTTC. Protein sequence: CASSFMPGSYNEQFF.

This clonotype was detected a few times. This chain's CDR3 is CASSVGGDSPLHF. In DNA, the CDR3 is TGTGCCAGCAGCGTAGGAGGGGATTCACCCCTCCACTTT. This chain links TRBV7-9 with TRBJ1-6; the D gene is possibly TRBD1 (5 bases). Germline lookup yields CDR1 SEHNR and CDR2 FQNEAQ (reference sequence). V lost 5 bases and J 8 bases, leaving 10 bases between the germline ends. The CDR3 length is 13 residues.

There are a few counts of this clonotype. V gene TRBV20-1 combines with J gene TRBJ2-5, with 7 bases aligning to TRBD2. The CDR3 spans 14 residues. Germline V gene sequence: CDR1 DFQATT, CDR2 SNEGSKA (reference sequence). With 3 bases clipped from V and 5 bases from J, the junction kept 9 bases outside the gene matches. The CDR3 DNA follows: TGCAGTGCTAGGCCCTCGGGGGGTTGGGAGACCCAGTACTTC. It encodes CSARPSGGWETQYF.